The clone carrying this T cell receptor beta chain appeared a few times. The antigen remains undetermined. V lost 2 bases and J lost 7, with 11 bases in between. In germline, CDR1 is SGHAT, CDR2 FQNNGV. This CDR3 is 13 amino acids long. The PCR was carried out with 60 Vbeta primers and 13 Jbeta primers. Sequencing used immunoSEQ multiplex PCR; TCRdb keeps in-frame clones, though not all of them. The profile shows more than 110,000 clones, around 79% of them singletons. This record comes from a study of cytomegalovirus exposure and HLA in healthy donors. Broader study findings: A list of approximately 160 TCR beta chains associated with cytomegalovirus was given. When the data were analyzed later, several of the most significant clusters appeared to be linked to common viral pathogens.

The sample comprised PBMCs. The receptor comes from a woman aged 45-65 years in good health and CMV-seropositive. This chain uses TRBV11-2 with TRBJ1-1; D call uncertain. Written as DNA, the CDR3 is TGTGCCAGCAGCTTAATGGCAGCGGGTGAAGCTTTCTTT. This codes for CASSLMAAGEAFF. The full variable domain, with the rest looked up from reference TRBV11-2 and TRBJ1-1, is EAGVAQSPRYKIIEKRQSVAFWCNPISGHATLYWYQQILGQGPKLLIQFQNNGVVDDSQLPKDRFSAERLKGVDSTLKIQPAKLEDSAVYLCASSLMAAGEAFFGQGTRLTVV.